Detailed here is one T cell receptor (beta chain). The antigen is undetermined. A second PCR, run for about 7 to 12 cycles, used a sample-barcoded 5' primer plus a J-beta primer mix. A tag from a template-switch adaptor with 12 random nucleotides marked each cDNA molecule. TCRdb analysed the 5' RACE reads with MiXCR anew, one entry per CDR3 protein. Found here are around 800,000 distinct CDR3 sequences, approximately 44% of them singletons; the top ten hold under 20%. The sample comes from a study of blood T cells in healthy people across ages. Study-level information: With template switching, about one barcoded beta molecule was captured per two T cells. Study-level results: Older age went with lower TCR beta diversity per million T cells, in a roughly linear way.

Researchers report isolating at least 6.5 million PBMCs per sample. This CDR3 is 15 amino acids long. V was shortened by 1 base and J by 10 bases, with 14 bases between the two germline ends. Germline CDR1 MNHEY, CDR2 SMNVEV (reference sequence). The chain couples TRBV27 to TRBJ1-6, with TRBD1 as a possible D gene (5 bases). This receptor was identified in a man in his 60s in good health. The specimen was blood. CDR3 amino acids: CASSLFMGPVSPLHF. DNA for the CDR3: TGTGCCAGCAGTTTATTTATGGGGCCGGTCTCACCCCTCCACTTT.